Listed below are T cell receptor beta chains from one sample, sequenced in a study of CD8+CD57+ T cells in acquired aplastic anemia. MiXCR, applied by TCRdb to the reads, yields one record per CDR3 protein. This sample carries some 160,000 distinct CDR3 sequences, more than 45% of them seen once, and the ten largest clones take 3% to 4%. The sequencing sample was made of sorted CD4+, CD8+, or CD8+CD57+ T cells (not recorded which) from PBMCs. The receptors here all came from a human donor with aplastic anemia. Both conserved end residues are part of each CDR3. Fields, in order: D gene, J gene, V gene, CDR3 protein. D genes are given only for firm matches.

>NA|TRBJ1-6|TRBV5-6
CASSRTVSSYNSPLHF
>NA|TRBJ2-3|TRBV2
CASGGDTDTQYF
>NA|TRBJ2-3|TRBV12-3/TRBV12-4
CASSLRGGEDTQYF
>NA|TRBJ1-2|TRBV9
CASSVLLGDGDGYTF
>NA|TRBJ2-1|TRBV11-3
CANSLVGSYNEQFF
>TRBD1|TRBJ1-2|TRBV7-2
CANSFRGEYGYTF
>TRBD2|TRBJ2-1|TRBV24-1
CATSDTTGTSGRAF
>NA|TRBJ1-6|TRBV5-1
CASSPGEGRENSPLHF
>TRBD2|TRBJ2-1|TRBV7-3
CASSERGSYNEQFF
>NA|TRBJ2-6|TRBV15
CATSRDGSSGANVLTF
>NA|TRBJ2-2|TRBV11-2
CASSLPELVSAGELFF
>NA|TRBJ1-5|TRBV29-1
CSVEGDIGQPQHF
>NA|TRBJ1-2|TRBV24-1
CATSGRFGYGYTF
>NA|TRBJ2-2|TRBV5-1
CASSMVARVNTGELFF
>NA|TRBJ1-5|TRBV29-1
CSVGTRGQPQHF
>NA|TRBJ1-2|TRBV11-1
CASSPRKTQGSYGYTF
>NA|TRBJ1-1|TRBV29-1
CSVGGGLGKNTEAFF
>NA|TRBJ1-2|TRBV20-1
CSAPAGGAYGYTF
>NA|TRBJ2-5|TRBV15
CATSNRWETQYF
>NA|TRBJ1-2|TRBV29-1
CSAWEGGGSGYTF
>TRBD1|TRBJ2-7|TRBV29-1
CSLTGSYEQYF
>NA|TRBJ2-1|TRBV7-8
CASEGVYNEQFF
>NA|TRBJ1-6|TRBV7-2
CASSLPGSNSPLHF
>NA|TRBJ1-2|TRBV2
CASGDGGAGYTF
>NA|TRBJ1-2|TRBV19
CASSIKDTRDYTF
>NA|TRBJ2-5|TRBV2
CATSEGLQETQYF
>TRBD1|TRBJ2-2|TRBV5-4
CASSSGQGVTGELFF
>NA|TRBJ1-2|TRBV2
CASRGDRLFNYGYTF
>NA|TRBJ1-2|TRBV15
CATSRSSQGYYGYTF
>TRBD2|TRBJ2-7|TRBV25-1
CASSVTSGDYEQYF
>NA|TRBJ2-5|TRBV14
CASSQVSGLETQYF
>TRBD2|TRBJ2-1|TRBV7-3
CASSFRLAGVSEQFF
>NA|TRBJ1-2|TRBV10-3
CAISDPEGSYGYTF
>TRBD1|TRBJ1-2|TRBV19
CASRKRDRYEGYTF
>NA|TRBJ1-6|TRBV7-9
CASSLEGHTGSPLHF
>NA|TRBJ1-5|TRBV25-1
CACRNRPQHF
>NA|TRBJ2-6|TRBV7-9
CASSDAGANVLTF
>TRBD2|TRBJ2-3|TRBV19
CASKLAGGSPTDTQYF
>NA|TRBJ2-5|TRBV7-2
CASSKGGGGQETQYF
>TRBD1|TRBJ2-4|TRBV6-1
CASSEIQGEEDKNIQYF
>NA|TRBJ1-1|TRBV24-1
CATSDSGGLNTEAFF
>TRBD1|TRBJ1-6|TRBV2
CASSEGQGGGSPLHF
>TRBD2|TRBJ2-3|TRBV19
CASSGLAGVVDTQYF
>NA|TRBJ2-7|TRBV5-1
CASSLAGGGGEQYF
>NA|TRBJ2-3|TRBV25-1
CASSGQASADTQYF
>NA|TRBJ1-2|TRBV7-8
CASSNLQTPYGYTF
>NA|TRBJ2-5|TRBV18
CASSPNAVGETQYF
>NA|TRBJ1-5|TRBV2
CASSEARPSNQPQHF
>TRBD1|TRBJ2-7|TRBV7-2
CASSLIRTGPYEQYF
>NA|TRBJ1-1|TRBV28
CASSRTGTFEAFF
>NA|TRBJ2-7|TRBV12-3/TRBV12-4
CASSLGAGRPSYF
>NA|TRBJ1-3|TRBV19
CASSIVGAGNTIYF
>TRBD1|TRBJ2-7|TRBV4-1
CASSPPGQNYEQYF
>NA|TRBJ1-4|TRBV20-1
CSAGGRGAYEKLFF
>TRBD1|TRBJ1-6|TRBV20-1
CSARTGGTPLHF